This TCR beta chain was sequenced for a study of lymphopenia after photon versus proton radiotherapy. V lost 0 bases and J lost 5, with 7 bases in between. Per germline, CDR1 SGHAT and CDR2 FQNNGV. The CDR3 length is 13 residues. Study results and limitations: A bigger post-nadir fall in TCR diversity correlated inversely with survival time in deceased patients. Post-nadir diversity loss with photons came from oligoclonal expansion, particularly CD8+ Temra cells. Only patients who died were analyzed for survival; proton advantage is unproven.

Concerning this clone: What it binds is not known. Other DNA sequences in the same sample also yield this CDR3.

Here immunoSEQ multiplex PCR was the method, and the copy in TCRdb shows in-frame clones only, minus some. The sample holds 55,000 to 85,000 clones; roughly 92% are singletons and the top ten take around 2.2%. This receptor was obtained from a woman in her thirties or forties with cholangiocarcinoma. The starting material was peripheral blood, obtained from a patient treated with photon-based radiotherapy. This chain links TRBV11-2 with TRBJ1-1; unclear D gene. The CDR3, as DNA: TGTGCCAGCAGCTTAGACGGTGATACTGAAGCTTTCTTT. Translation gives CASSLDGDTEAFF.